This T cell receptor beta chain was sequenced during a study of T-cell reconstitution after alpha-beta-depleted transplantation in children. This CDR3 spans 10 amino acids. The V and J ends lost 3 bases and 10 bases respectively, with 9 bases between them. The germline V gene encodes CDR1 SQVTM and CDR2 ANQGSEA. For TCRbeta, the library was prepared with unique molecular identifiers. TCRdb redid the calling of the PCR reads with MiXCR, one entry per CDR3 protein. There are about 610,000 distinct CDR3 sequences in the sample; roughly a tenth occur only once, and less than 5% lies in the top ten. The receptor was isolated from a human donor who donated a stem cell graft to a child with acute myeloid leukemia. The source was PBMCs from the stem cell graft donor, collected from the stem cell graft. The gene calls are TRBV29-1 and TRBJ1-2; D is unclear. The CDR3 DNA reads TGCAGCGTTGATGAGGGTTACTACACCTTC. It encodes CSVDEGYYTF.